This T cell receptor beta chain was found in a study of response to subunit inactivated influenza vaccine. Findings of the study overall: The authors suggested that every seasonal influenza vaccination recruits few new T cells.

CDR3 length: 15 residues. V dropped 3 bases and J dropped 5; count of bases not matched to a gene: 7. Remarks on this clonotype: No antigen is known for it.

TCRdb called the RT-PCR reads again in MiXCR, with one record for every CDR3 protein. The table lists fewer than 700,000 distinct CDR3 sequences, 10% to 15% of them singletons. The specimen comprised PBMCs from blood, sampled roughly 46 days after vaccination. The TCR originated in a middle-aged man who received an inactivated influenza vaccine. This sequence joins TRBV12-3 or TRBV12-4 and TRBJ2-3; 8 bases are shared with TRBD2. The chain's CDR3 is CASSFDGRALDTQYF. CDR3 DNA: TGTGCCAGCAGTTTCGACGGGAGGGCTTTAGATACGCAGTATTTT.